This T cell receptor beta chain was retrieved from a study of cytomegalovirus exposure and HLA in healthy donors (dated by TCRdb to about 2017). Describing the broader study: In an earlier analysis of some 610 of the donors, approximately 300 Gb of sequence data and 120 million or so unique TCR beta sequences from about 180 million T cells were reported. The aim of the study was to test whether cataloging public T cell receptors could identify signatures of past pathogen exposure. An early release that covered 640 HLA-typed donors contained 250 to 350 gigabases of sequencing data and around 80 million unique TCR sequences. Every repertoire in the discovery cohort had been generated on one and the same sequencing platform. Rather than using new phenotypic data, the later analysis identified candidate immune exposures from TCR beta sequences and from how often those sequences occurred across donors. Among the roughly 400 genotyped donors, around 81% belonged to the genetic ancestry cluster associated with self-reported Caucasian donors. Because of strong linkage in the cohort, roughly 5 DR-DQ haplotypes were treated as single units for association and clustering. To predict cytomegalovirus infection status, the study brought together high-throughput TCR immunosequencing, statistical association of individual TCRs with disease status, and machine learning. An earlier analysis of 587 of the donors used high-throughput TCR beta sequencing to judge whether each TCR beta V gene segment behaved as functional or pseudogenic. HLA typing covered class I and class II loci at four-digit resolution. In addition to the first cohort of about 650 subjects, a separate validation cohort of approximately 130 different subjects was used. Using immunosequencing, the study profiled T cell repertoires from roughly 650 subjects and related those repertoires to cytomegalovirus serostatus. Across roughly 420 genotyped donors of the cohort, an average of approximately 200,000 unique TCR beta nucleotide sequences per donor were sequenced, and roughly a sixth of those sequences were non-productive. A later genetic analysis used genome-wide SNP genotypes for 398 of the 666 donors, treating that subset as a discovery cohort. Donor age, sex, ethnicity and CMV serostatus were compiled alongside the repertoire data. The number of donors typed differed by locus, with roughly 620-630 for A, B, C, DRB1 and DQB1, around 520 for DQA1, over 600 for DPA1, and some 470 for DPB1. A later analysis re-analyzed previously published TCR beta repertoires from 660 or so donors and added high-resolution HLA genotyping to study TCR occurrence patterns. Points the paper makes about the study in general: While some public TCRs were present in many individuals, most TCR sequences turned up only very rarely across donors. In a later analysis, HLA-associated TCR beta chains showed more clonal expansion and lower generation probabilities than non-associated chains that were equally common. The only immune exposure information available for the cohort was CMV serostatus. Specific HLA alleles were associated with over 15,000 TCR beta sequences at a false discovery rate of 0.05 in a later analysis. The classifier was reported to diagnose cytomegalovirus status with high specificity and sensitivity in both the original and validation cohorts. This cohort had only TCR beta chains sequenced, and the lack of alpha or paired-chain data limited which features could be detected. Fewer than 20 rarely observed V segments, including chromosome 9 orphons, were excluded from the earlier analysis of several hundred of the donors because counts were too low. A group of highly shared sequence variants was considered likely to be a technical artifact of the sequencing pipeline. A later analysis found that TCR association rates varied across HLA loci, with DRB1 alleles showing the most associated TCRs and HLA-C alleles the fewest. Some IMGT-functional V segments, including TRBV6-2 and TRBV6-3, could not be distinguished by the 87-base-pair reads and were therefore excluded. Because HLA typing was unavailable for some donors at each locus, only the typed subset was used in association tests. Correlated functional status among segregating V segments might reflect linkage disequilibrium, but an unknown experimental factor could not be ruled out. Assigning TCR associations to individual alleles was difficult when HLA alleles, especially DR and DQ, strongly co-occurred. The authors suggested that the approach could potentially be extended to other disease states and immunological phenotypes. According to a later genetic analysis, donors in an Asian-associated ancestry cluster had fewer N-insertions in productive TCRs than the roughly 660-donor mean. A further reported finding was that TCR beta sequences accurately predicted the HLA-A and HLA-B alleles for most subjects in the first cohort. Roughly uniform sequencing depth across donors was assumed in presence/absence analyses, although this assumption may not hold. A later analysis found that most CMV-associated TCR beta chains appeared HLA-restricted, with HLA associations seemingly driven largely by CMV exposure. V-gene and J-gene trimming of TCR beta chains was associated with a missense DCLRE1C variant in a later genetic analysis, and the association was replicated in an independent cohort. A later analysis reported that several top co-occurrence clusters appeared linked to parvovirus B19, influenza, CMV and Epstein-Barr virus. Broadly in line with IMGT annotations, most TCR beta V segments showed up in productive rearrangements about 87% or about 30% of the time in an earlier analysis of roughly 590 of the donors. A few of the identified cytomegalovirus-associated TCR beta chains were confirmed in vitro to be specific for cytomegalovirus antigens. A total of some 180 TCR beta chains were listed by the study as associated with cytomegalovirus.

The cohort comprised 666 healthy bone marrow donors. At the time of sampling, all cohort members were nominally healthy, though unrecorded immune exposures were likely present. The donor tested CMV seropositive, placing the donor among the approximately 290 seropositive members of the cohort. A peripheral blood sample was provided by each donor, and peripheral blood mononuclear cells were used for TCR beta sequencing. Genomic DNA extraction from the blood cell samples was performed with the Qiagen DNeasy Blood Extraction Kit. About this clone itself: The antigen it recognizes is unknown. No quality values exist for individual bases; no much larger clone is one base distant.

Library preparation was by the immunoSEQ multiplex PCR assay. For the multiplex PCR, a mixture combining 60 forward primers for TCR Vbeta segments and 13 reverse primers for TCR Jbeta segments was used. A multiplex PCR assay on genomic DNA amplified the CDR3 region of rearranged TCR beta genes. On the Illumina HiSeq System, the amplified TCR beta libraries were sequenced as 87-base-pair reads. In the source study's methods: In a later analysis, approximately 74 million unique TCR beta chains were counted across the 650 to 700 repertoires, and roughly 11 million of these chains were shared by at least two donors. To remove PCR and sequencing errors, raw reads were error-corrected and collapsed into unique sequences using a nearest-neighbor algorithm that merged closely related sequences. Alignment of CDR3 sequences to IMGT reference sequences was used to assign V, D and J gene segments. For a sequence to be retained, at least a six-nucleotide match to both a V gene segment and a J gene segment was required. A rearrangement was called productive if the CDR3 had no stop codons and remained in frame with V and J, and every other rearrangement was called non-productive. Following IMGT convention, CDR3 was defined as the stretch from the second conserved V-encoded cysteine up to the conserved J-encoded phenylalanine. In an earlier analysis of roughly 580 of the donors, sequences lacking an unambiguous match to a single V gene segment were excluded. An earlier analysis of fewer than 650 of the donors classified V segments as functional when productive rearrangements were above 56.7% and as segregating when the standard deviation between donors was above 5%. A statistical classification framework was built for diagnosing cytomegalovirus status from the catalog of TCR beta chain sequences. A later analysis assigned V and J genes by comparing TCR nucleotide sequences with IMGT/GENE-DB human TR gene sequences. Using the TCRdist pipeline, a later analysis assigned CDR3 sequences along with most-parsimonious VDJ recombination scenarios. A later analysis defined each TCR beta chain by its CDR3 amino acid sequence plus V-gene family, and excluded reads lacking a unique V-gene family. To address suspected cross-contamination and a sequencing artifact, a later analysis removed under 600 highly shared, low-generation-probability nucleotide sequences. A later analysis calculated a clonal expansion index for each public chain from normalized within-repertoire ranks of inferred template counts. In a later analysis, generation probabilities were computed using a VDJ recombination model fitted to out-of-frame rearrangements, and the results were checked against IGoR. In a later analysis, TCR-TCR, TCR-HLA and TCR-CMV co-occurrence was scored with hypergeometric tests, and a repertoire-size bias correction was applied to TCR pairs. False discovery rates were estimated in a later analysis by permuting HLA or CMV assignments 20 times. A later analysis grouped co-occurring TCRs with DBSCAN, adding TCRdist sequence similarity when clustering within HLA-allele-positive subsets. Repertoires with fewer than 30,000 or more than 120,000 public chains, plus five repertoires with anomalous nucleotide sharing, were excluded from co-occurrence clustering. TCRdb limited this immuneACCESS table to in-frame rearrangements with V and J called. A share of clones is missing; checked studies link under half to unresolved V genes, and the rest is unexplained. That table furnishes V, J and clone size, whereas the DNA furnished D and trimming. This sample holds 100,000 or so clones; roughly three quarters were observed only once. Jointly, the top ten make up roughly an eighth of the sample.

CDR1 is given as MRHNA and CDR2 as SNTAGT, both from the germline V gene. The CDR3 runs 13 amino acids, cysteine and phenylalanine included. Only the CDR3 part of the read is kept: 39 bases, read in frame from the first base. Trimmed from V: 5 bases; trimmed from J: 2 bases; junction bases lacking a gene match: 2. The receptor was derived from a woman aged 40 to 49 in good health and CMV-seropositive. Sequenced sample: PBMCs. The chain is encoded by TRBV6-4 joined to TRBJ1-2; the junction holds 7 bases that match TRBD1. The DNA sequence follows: TGTGCCAGCAGTCCAGGGGGAAACTATGGCTACACCTTC. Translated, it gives CASSPGGNYGYTF.